Below, 29 T cell receptor beta chains from the same sample are listed, as sequenced in a study of breast tumors, draining lymph nodes, adjacent tissues. Breast cancer patients provided tissue from their axillary draining lymph nodes. TCRdb passed the multiplex PCR reads through MiXCR, listing each CDR3 protein once. The sample includes 85,000 to 130,000 distinct CDR3 sequences, over 20% seen only once; the top ten take less than 1.5%. Specimen: axillary lymph node tissue. The origin of the receptors is a female donor with breast cancer. Some clones in this sample may be carry-over from other donors' samples.

This clonotype was picked up many times. CDR3 region: CATSDADTYTGELFF. The CDR3 nucleotides read TGTGCCACCAGTGATGCTGACACCTACACCGGGGAGCTGTTTTTT. The chain carries TRBV24-1 and TRBJ2-2; D is unclear. Germline V gives CDR1 KGHDR, CDR2 SFDVKD. Trimming removed 3 bases at V and 3 bases at J, with 10 bases between. CDR3 length equals 15 residues.

This clonotype was detected many times. The genes are TRBV7-2 and TRBJ2-1; tentatively, D is TRBD1 or TRBD2 (5 bases each). Germline CDR1 SGHTA, CDR2 FQGNSA. The CDR3 runs 13 residues. V shed 7 bases and J shed 9 bases, with 16 bases lying between them. In nucleotides, the CDR3 is TGTGCCAGCAACCAATTGCCGGGGCTTGAGCAGTTCTTC. It specifies CASNQLPGLEQFF.

Details on this clonotype: A read error may explain this, as a much larger clone is one base away. This chain connects TRBV5-1 to TRBJ2-1, with 7 nucleotides matching TRBD1. The V gene's germline CDR1 is SGHRS and CDR2 YFSETQ. Unmatched junction bases numbered 8, after V lost 0 bases and J lost 8 bases. The CDR3 is 15 amino acids. The CDR3 spells CASSLAVQGRDEQFF. The DNA of the CDR3 is TGCGCCAGCAGCTTGGCCGTACAGGGGAGAGATGAGCAGTTCTTC.

J is TRBJ1-2 and V is TRBV12-3 or TRBV12-4; unclear D gene. The V gene lost 6 bases and the J gene lost 4 bases, with 21 bases spanning the gap. The CDR3 covers 16 residues. DNA of the CDR3: TGTGCCAGCAGGCAGACGGGCTGGGATGATTCCTATGGCTACACCTTC. Translated, it gives CASRQTGWDDSYGYTF.

This clonotype was counted only a few times. The chain joins TRBV6-1 to TRBJ2-1, with 8 bases lining up with TRBD2. V shed 6 bases, J shed 1 base, and the junction held 14 bases outside the gene matches. Looked up from germline, CDR1 is MNHNS and CDR2 is SASEGT. This CDR3 has 18 amino acids. The CDR3 protein is CASSPYFASGRSYNEQFF. The CDR3 bases are TGTGCCAGCAGCCCATACTTCGCAAGCGGGAGATCCTACAATGAGCAGTTCTTC.

This clonotype was observed at least ten times. The genes are TRBV27 and TRBJ2-7, with a weak D call TRBD2 (5 bases). Germline CDR1 and CDR2: MNHEY and SMNVEV (reference sequence). V shed 5 bases and J shed 5 bases, with 13 bases lying between them. The CDR3 is made up of 13 amino acids. The CDR3 loop reads CASSASGTHEQYF. The CDR3 DNA sequence: TGTGCCAGCAGTGCCTCGGGAACCCACGAGCAGTACTTC.

Points on this clonotype: A read error may explain this, as a much larger clone is one base away. This chain connects TRBV19 to TRBJ2-3; D remains unclear. The ends were cut back, 2 bases at V and 7 bases at J, with 7 bases in the middle. Germline loops: CDR1 LNHDA, CDR2 SQIVND (reference sequence). The CDR3 extends over 12 amino acids. CDR3: CASSITRHTQYF. The CDR3, as DNA: TGTGCCAGTAGTATAACGCGACATACGCAGTATTTT.

Concerning this clonotype: One end of the junction is discordant with germline, which a read error may explain. The V and J genes are TRBV5-4 and TRBJ2-2; 9 positions agree with TRBD1. This CDR3 comprises 16 residues. Looked up from germline, CDR1 is SGHNT and CDR2 is YYREEE (reference sequence). The CDR3 nucleotides read TGTACCAGCAGCATTGGGACAGGGCCGAACACCGGGGAGCTGTTTTTT. Its translation is CTSSIGTGPNTGELFF.

This clonotype showed up many times. This chain joins TRBV5-1 and TRBJ1-3, with D unresolved. This CDR3 spans 15 amino acids. Germline lookup yields CDR1 SGHRS and CDR2 YFSETQ. The ends were cut back, 4 bases at V and 0 bases at J, with 11 bases in the middle. CDR3 loop: CASSDQENSGNTIYF. The CDR3 DNA reads as TGCGCCAGCAGCGATCAGGAAAACTCTGGAAACACCATATATTTT.

This clonotype has a count of ten or more. The V call is TRBV19, the J call TRBJ2-2, with 12 bases that match TRBD1. The CDR3 is made up of 17 amino acids. Per germline, CDR1 LNHDA and CDR2 SQIVND (reference sequence). The ends lost 8 bases at V and 4 bases at J; junction bases unmatched: 11. As DNA, the CDR3 is TGTGCCAGTGACACCGGGACAGGGGGCGCGGGCACCGGGGAGCTGTTTTTT. It translates to CASDTGTGGAGTGELFF.

Note on this clonotype: A much larger clone differs from this one at a single base, so this may be a read error. The chain combines TRBV19 with TRBJ2-2; 9 bases are shared with TRBD2. The CDR3 loop spans 15 amino acids. Germline CDR1 and CDR2: LNHDA and SQIVND (reference sequence). CDR3 residues: CGSSSSGANTGELFF. The DNA for the CDR3 is TGTGGCAGTAGTTCTAGCGGGGCGAACACCGGGGAGCTGTTTTTT.

This clonotype was recorded at least ten times. The CDR3 nucleotides read TGTGCCATCAGCAGGGACAGGAACTATGGCTACACCTTC. Encoded protein: CAISRDRNYGYTF. The chain uses TRBV10-3 and TRBJ1-2, with 8 positions matching TRBD1. The CDR3 spans 13 residues. Trimming cost V 6 bases and J 2 bases; bases outside gene matches: 2. From germline, CDR1 is ENHRY and CDR2 SYGVKD.

With respect to this clonotype: A read error may explain this, as a much larger clone is one base away. The CDR3 loop reads CASSLGQGVGCTF. DNA of the CDR3: TGTGCCAGCAGTTTAGGACAGGGAGTTGGCTGCACCTTC. This chain links TRBV27 with TRBJ1-2, with 8 bases fitting TRBD1. CDR3 length equals 13 residues. Germline values: CDR1 MNHEY, CDR2 SMNVEV (reference sequence).

This clonotype was detected ten times or more. The chain links TRBV7-9 to TRBJ1-3; perhaps TRBD1 as D (5 bases). The CDR3 runs 15 residues. V lost 7 bases and J 2 bases, leaving 15 bases between the germline ends. Germline values: CDR1 SEHNR, CDR2 FQNEAQ (reference sequence). This CDR3 reads CASTRDSRAGNTIYF. For the CDR3, the DNA is TGTGCCAGCACCCGTGACAGTCGAGCTGGAAACACCATATATTTT.

There are many counts of this clonotype. The CDR3 DNA reads as TGTGCCAGCAGAGAGGACAGGGGGCGCCGGTACGAGCAGTACTTC. Amino acids: CASREDRGRRYEQYF. The chain is built from TRBV6-2 or TRBV6-3 and TRBJ2-7, with TRBD1 matching over 11 bases. This CDR3 spans 15 amino acids. Trimming took 6 bases from V and 4 from J; bases not matched to a gene: 8. Germline V gives CDR1 MNHEY, CDR2 SVGEGT.

This clonotype was seen ten or more times. The chain couples TRBV7-2 to TRBJ2-2, with D unresolved. Germline-derived CDR1 and CDR2 are SGHTA and FQGNSA. Trimming stripped 3 bases from V and 4 bases from J, with 12 bases between. The CDR3 loop spans 15 amino acids. The CDR3 region has the DNA TGTGCCAGCAGCTTTTGGAGCTGGGCCACCGGGGAGCTGTTTTTT. Translated, it gives CASSFWSWATGELFF. The variable domain in full, with the rest retrieved from reference TRBV7-2 and TRBJ2-2, is GAGVSQSPSNKVTEKGKDVELRCDPISGHTALYWYRQSLGQGLEFLIYFQGNSAPDKSGLPSDRFSAERTGGSVSTLTIQRTQQEDSAVYLCASSFWSWATGELFFGEGSRLTVL.

This clonotype showed up many times. The CDR3 sequence: CASSPRTSGRVKYF. CDR3 bases: TGTGCCAGCAGCCCACGGACTAGCGGGAGGGTTAAGTATTTT. The chain links TRBV14 to TRBJ2-3; the match to TRBD2 covers 15 bases. Unmatched junction bases numbered 6, after V lost 4 bases and J lost 13 bases. CDR1 is SGHDN and CDR2 is FVKESK in the germline V gene. CDR3 size: 14 residues.

The genes are TRBV27 and TRBJ2-1; D gene ambiguous. The CDR3 runs to 14 residues. Germline V lookup: CDR1 MNHEY, CDR2 SMNVEV (reference sequence). The V and J ends lost 3 bases and 4 bases respectively, with 10 bases between them. Here the CDR3 reads CASSLIGLYNEQFF. Here the CDR3 DNA reads TGTGCCAGCAGTTTGATAGGTCTTTACAATGAGCAGTTCTTC.

This clonotype appeared many times. The chain employs TRBV27 and TRBJ1-2; D is undetermined. V was trimmed by 6 bases and J by 0 bases, leaving 11 bases between them. There are 14 residues in the CDR3. Germline V gene data show CDR1 as MNHEY and CDR2 as SMNVEV (reference sequence). In nucleotides, the CDR3 is TGTGCCAGCAGGGTAGGAGGTTCTAACTATGGCTACACCTTC. The encoded protein is CASRVGGSNYGYTF.

This clonotype was counted a single time. This clone may be a read error of a much larger clone one base away. The gene calls are TRBV3-1 and TRBJ1-2; no definite D call. The length of the CDR3 is 16 residues. Per the germline V gene, CDR1 is LGHDT and CDR2 is YNNKEL (reference sequence). Trimming removed 0 bases from V and 8 bases from J, with 19 bases in between. This CDR3 is CASSQDGEGGLGGYTF. CDR3 sequence (DNA): TGTGCCAGCAGCCAAGATGGGGAGGGTGGCCTAGGAGGCTACACCTTC.

This clonotype has a count of ten or more. The chain employs TRBV2 and TRBJ1-2; 9 nucleotides match TRBD1. CDR3 length: 15 amino acids. Trimming took 5 bases from V and 5 from J; bases not matched to a gene: 9. Germline V lookup: CDR1 SNHLY, CDR2 FYNNEI. CDR3 nucleotide sequence: TGTGCCAGCAGTCAGGACAGGGGATTCCAATATGGCTACACCTTC. This encodes CASSQDRGFQYGYTF.

In this sample, this clonotype turned up many times. CDR3 sequence: CSVRGTNEKLFF. CDR3 DNA: TGCAGCGTTCGTGGGACTAATGAAAAACTGTTTTTT. The chain links TRBV29-1 to TRBJ1-4; D gene uncertain. The CDR3 runs 12 residues. The germline V and J ends were trimmed by 5 bases and 2 bases, with 6 bases remaining between them. Germline loops: CDR1 SQVTM, CDR2 ANQGSEA.

In regard to this clonotype: The junction shows a germline mismatch at one end, possibly a read error. The chain couples TRBV28 to TRBJ2-5; the D gene is possibly TRBD1 (6 bases). CDR1 is MDHEN and CDR2 is SYDVKM in the germline V gene. This CDR3 is 14 amino acids long. CDR3 protein: CAGSSRQVQETQYF. In nucleotides, the CDR3 is TGTGCCGGCAGTTCGAGACAGGTCCAAGAGACCCAGTACTTC.

This clonotype was observed many times. The V gene is TRBV20-1, the J gene TRBJ2-7, with 7 positions matching TRBD1. Trimming took 0 bases from V and 0 from J; bases not matched to a gene: 14. Germline V lookup: CDR1 DFQATT, CDR2 SNEGSKA (reference sequence). The CDR3 is 18 residues long. The DNA of the CDR3 is TGCAGTGCTAGAGATTTCCTAGGGACAGCTAGGAGCTCCTACGAGCAGTACTTC. Translated: CSARDFLGTARSSYEQYF.

This clonotype was recorded at least ten times. The chain recombines TRBV5-1 with TRBJ2-2; 12 bases fit TRBD2. Germline CDR1 is SGHRS and CDR2 is YFSETQ. This CDR3 spans 16 amino acids. After removal of 4 bases from V and 6 bases from J, the junction contained 7 bases not matched to a gene. CDR3 in amino acids: CASSKPGLAGSGELFF. CDR3 nucleotide sequence: TGCGCCAGCAGCAAGCCGGGACTAGCGGGTTCCGGGGAGCTGTTTTTT. The variable domain in full, completed from reference TRBV5-1 and TRBJ2-2, reads KAGVTQTPRYLIKTRGQQVTLSCSPISGHRSVSWYQQTPGQGLQFLFEYFSETQRNKGNFPGRFSGRQFSNSRSEMNVSTLELGDSALYLCASSKPGLAGSGELFFGEGSRLTVL.

Regarding this clonotype: At one end, the junction sequence differs from germline, possibly due to a read error. This chain joins TRBV5-6 and TRBJ1-3; no clear D gene. Germline CDR1 reads SGHDT; CDR2 reads YYEEEE. The CDR3 runs 12 residues. CDR3 loop: CASSLAGNTVYF. CDR3 coding DNA: TGTGCCAGCAGCTTGGCGGGAAACACCGTATATTTT. The full variable domain, in which reference TRBV5-6 and TRBJ1-3 provide the parts outside the CDR3, is DAGVTQSPTHLIKTRGQQVTLRCSPKSGHDTVSWYQQALGQGPQFIFQYYEEEERQRGNFPDRFSGHQFPNYSSELNVNALLLGDSALYLCASSLAGNTVYFGEGSWLTVV.

This clonotype appeared a few times. V and J are TRBV5-4 and TRBJ1-4, with D possibly matching TRBD1 (6 bases). Trimming left V 2 bases short and J 7 bases short, with 12 bases between. Germline-derived CDR1 and CDR2 are SGHNT and YYREEE (reference sequence). CDR3 length equals 14 residues. This CDR3 reads CASSLLGGGEKLFF. Here the CDR3 DNA reads TGTGCCAGCAGCTTATTGGGGGGCGGTGAAAAACTGTTTTTT.

This clonotype was recorded a few times. V is TRBV18 and J is TRBJ2-3; D call uncertain. Germline CDR1 is KGHSH and CDR2 is LQKENI. The CDR3 covers 13 residues. With 0 bases removed from V and 2 bases from J, the gap between germline ends came to 3 bases. This chain's CDR3 is CASSPPNTDTQYF. The CDR3 region has the DNA TGTGCCAGCTCACCACCCAACACAGATACGCAGTATTTT.

CDR3 sequence: CASGGGVGESTDTQYF. CDR3 nucleotides: TGTGCCAGCGGGGGGGGGGTGGGGGAAAGCACAGATACGCAGTATTTT. V is TRBV6-1 and J is TRBJ2-3, with 7 nucleotides matching TRBD2. V shed 8 bases, J shed 0 bases, and the junction held 11 bases outside the gene matches. This CDR3 comprises 16 residues. CDR1 and CDR2 (germline): MNHNS, SASEGT.